This section outlines one T cell receptor (beta chain) sequence together with its context. The antigen is not known. At one of its ends the junction is not consistent with the germline gene, which may arise from a read error. Germline CDR1 is LGHDT and CDR2 is YNNKEL (reference sequence). This CDR3 has 18 amino acids. TCRdb itself ran the 5' RACE reads through MiXCR, one entry per CDR3 protein. The table has 13,000 or so distinct CDR3 sequences, about 53% seen once. Treg sorting used a CD4+CD25+CD127-/low gate. Study-wide findings and caveats: Tumor Tregs overlapped most with tumor, then blood, naive CD4+ cells.

The chain is built from TRBV3-1 and TRBJ2-6; D is possibly TRBD1 (6 bases). Sequenced material: tumor-infiltrating Tregs sorted from the breast tumor. The sequence was obtained from a female donor with breast cancer. CDR3 residues: CVSSPFWDTDSGANVLTF. DNA of the CDR3: TGTGTCAGCAGCCCATTTTGGGACACGGACTCTGGGGCCAACGTCCTGACTTTC. The full variable domain, completed using reference TRBV3-1 and TRBJ2-6, is DTAVSQTPKYLVTQMGNDKSIKCEQNLGHDTMYWYKQDSKKFLKIMFSYNNKELIINETVPNRFSPKSPDKAHLNLHINSLELGDSAVYFCVSSPFWDTDSGANVLTFGAGSRLTVL.